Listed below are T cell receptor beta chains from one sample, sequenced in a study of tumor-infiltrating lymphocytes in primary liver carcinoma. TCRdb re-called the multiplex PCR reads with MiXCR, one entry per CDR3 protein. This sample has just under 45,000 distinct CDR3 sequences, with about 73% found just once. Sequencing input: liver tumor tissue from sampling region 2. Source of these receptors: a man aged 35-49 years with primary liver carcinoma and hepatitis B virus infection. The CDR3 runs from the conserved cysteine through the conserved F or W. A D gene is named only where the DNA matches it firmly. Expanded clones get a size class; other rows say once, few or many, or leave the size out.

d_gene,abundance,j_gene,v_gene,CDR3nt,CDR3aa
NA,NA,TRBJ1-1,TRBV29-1,TGCAGCGGCGGACAGAGCCAGACGAACACTGAAACTTTCTTT,CSGGQSQTNTETFF
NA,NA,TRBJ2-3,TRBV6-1,TGTACCAGCAAGCCCAGCACAGATATACAGTATTTT,CTSKPSTDIQYF
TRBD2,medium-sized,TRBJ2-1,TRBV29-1,TGCAGCGGGCAAGGACTAGCGGGAGTAGGTGAGCAGTTCTTC,CSGQGLAGVGEQFF
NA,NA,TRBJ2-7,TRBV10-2,TGCGCCAGCGTGGGCCCTTACAAGCAGTACTTC,CASVGPYKQYF
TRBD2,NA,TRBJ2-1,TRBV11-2,TGTGCCAGCAGCCCCCGCGCTAGCGGGATCATCTACAATGAGCAGTTCTTC,CASSPRASGIIYNEQFF
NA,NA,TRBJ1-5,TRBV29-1,TGCAGCGACGAAGATGGGAATCAACCCCAGCATTTT,CSDEDGNQPQHF
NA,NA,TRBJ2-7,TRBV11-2,TGTGCCAGCAGCCTAACTCTTGCTCGGATGGTCTCGGGCGAGCAGTACTTC,CASSLTLARMVSGEQYF
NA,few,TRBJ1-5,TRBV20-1,TGCAGTGCTAGAGGAAAGAGGGGTATGCATCAGCCCCAGCATTTT,CSARGKRGMHQPQHF
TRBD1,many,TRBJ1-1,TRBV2,TGTGCCAGCAGTGAACTGGGGACAGGGGGCACTGAAGCTTTCTTT,CASSELGTGGTEAFF
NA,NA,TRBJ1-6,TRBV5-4,TGTGCCAGCAGCACCGCAGTGAGGTCGGGGGCTTCACCCCTCCACTTT,CASSTAVRSGASPLHF
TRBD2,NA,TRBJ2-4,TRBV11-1,TGTGCCAGGAGCCTTCCCGGGACTAGCGAGACCAAAAACTTTCAGTATTTC,CARSLPGTSETKNFQYF
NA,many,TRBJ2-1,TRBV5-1,TGCGCCAGCAGCTTGGCCGGAGAGCGGAAAGAGCAGTTCTTC,CASSLAGERKEQFF
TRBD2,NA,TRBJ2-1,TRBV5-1,TGCGCCAGCAGCTTGGTGGTGGGAGGGCCATTCAATGAGCAGTTCTTC,CASSLVVGGPFNEQFF
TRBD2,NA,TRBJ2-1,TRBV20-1,TGCAGTGCTCCCGGTGAAGCGGGAAACAATGAGCAGTTCTTC,CSAPGEAGNNEQFF
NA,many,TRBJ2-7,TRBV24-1,TGTGCCACCAGCTCGGCGGCGGCCTACGAGCAGTACTTC,CATSSAAAYEQYF
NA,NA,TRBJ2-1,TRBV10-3,TGTGCCATCAGTGAGGGGCTGGGATACAATGAGCGGCTCTTC,CAISEGLGYNERLF
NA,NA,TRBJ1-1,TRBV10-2,TGCGCCAGCAGTGAAGTAGCGAACACTGAAACTTTCTTT,CASSEVANTETFF
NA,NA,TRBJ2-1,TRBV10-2,TGCGCCAGGAGTGATAGTAGGACCGGTGAGCAGTTCTTC,CARSDSRTGEQFF
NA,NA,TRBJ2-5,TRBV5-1,TGCGCCAGCGGCTTGGTCATTCTAGCCCAAGAGACCCAGTACTTC,CASGLVILAQETQYF
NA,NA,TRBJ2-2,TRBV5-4,TGTGTCAGCAGCCCGGGGCAAGCGAACACCGGGGAGCTGTTTTTT,CVSSPGQANTGELFF
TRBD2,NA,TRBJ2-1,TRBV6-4,TGTGCCAGAAGTGACTCAGCGGGAGGGAATGAGCAGTCCTTC,CARSDSAGGNEQSF
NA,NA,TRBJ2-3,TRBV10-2,TGCGCCAGCTGTGAAGACAGCGATACGCAGTATTTT,CASCEDSDTQYF
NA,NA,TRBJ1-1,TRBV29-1,TGCAGCGTTGGTCATGGGTGGGAAGCTTTCTTT,CSVGHGWEAFF
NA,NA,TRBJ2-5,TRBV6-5,TGTGCCATCAGTTACTCGAGTAGTGGCGGGCCCCAAGATACCCAGTACTTC,CAISYSSSGGPQDTQYF
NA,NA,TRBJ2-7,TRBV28,TGTACCAGCAGTTCCCCTTTGGGACGGGTCGCCGAGCAGTACTTC,CTSSSPLGRVAEQYF
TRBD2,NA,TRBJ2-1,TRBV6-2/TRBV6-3,TGTGTCAGCAGTACCAGCGGGAGAACTGAGCAGTTCTTC,CVSSTSGRTEQFF
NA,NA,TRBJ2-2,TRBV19,TGTGCCAGTAGTTACCCCGGGACTCTCTCCCCCGGGGAGCTGTTTTTT,CASSYPGTLSPGELFF
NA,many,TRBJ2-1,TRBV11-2,TGTGCCAGCAGCTTAAGGATGGGGCGGGGTGAGCAGTTCTTC,CASSLRMGRGEQFF
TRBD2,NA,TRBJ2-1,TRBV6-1,TGTGCCAGCAGTGGACAGACTAGCGGGAGGACCGATGAGCAGTTCTTC,CASSGQTSGRTDEQFF